This T cell receptor beta chain originates from a study of blood T cell repertoires in COVID-19. Profiled with immunoSEQ multiplex PCR; TCRdb holds only in-frame clones, not every one. There are 150,000 to 200,000 clones in the sample; under 85% occur only once, and 0.95% to 1.5% lies in the top ten. The ends lost 6 bases at V and 3 bases at J; junction bases unmatched: 7. This CDR3 has 13 amino acids. CDR1 and CDR2 from the germline V gene are SQVTM and ANQGSEA. The sequenced sample consisted of peripheral blood. This TCR was sampled from a man aged 55 to 70 who had recovered from COVID-19. V is TRBV29-1 and J is TRBJ1-1; the match to TRBD1 covers 7 bases. The CDR3 DNA sequence: TGCAGCGTCGCCCAGGGGGTGGACACTGAAGCTTTCTTT. Encoded protein: CSVAQGVDTEAFF.